Listed here are 29 T cell receptor beta chains from one sample, sequenced in a study of T cells after somatic rescue of genetic block. The table came from immunoSEQ multiplex PCR; TCRdb's copy has only in-frame clones and leaves some out. The sample has 45,000 to 70,000 clones, around 96% seen once. The sequenced sample was peripheral blood mononuclear cells (PBMCs). The receptors were sampled from a child in the first two years of life.

The chain has TRBV19 and TRBJ1-1; D is perhaps TRBD1 (6 bases). This CDR3 region has 11 residues. With 7 bases removed from V and 4 bases from J, the gap between germline ends came to 7 bases. The germline V gene has CDR1 LNHDA and CDR2 SQIVND (reference sequence). The CDR3 spells CASIQGTEAFF. For the CDR3, the DNA is TGTGCCAGTATACAGGGCACTGAAGCTTTCTTT.

This rearrangement joins TRBV7-9 to TRBJ2-3; no definite D call. Germline CDR1 reads SEHNR; CDR2 reads FQNEAQ (reference sequence). V lost 5 bases and J lost 0, with 3 bases in between. The CDR3 runs to 12 residues. The CDR3 DNA reads TGTGCCAGCAGCCCTAGCACAGATACGCAGTATTTT. It encodes CASSPSTDTQYF.

The genes are TRBV6-5 and TRBJ1-2, with D possibly matching TRBD1 (5 bases). The CDR3 covers 15 residues. The ends were cut back, 0 bases at V and 0 bases at J, with 8 bases in the middle. Germline V gene data show CDR1 as MNHEY and CDR2 as SVGAGI. CDR3 in amino acids: CASSYSPGANYGYTF. The CDR3 nucleotides read TGTGCCAGCAGTTACTCACCGGGGGCTAACTATGGCTACACCTTC.

The rearrangement joins TRBV27 to TRBJ2-1; 7 bases are shared with TRBD1. The germline V gene has CDR1 MNHEY and CDR2 SMNVEV (reference sequence). This CDR3 comprises 13 residues. The V and J ends lost 7 bases and 6 bases, in that order; junction bases with no gene match: 6. The CDR3 DNA reads as TGTGCCAGCAATGACAGGGTGACCAATGAGCAGTTCTTC. It codes for CASNDRVTNEQFF.

The CDR3 DNA follows: TGTGCCAGCAGCTTAGGACAGGGCTCTGGAAACACCATATATTTT. This codes for CASSLGQGSGNTIYF. The chain recombines TRBV13 with TRBJ1-3; D may be TRBD1 (6 bases). Trimming stripped 0 bases from V and 0 bases from J, with 6 bases between. The CDR3 consists of 15 residues. CDR1 and CDR2 from the germline V gene are PRHDT and FYEKMQ (reference sequence). The variable domain in full, completed from reference TRBV13 and TRBJ1-3, reads AAGVIQSPRHLIKEKRETATLKCYPIPRHDTVYWYQQGPGQDPQFLISFYEKMQSDKGSIPDRFSAQQFSDYHSELNMSSLELGDSALYFCASSLGQGSGNTIYFGEGSWLTVV.

The J gene is TRBJ1-1, the V gene TRBV6-5; 8 nucleotides match TRBD1. In germline, CDR1 is MNHEY, CDR2 SVGAGI. The CDR3 totals 15 residues. V shed 2 bases and J 1 base; nucleotides not matched to a gene: 3. The CDR3 loop is CASSYDRGRNTEAFF. The CDR3 nucleotides are TGTGCCAGCAGTTACGACAGGGGAAGGAACACTGAAGCTTTCTTT.

The rearrangement links TRBV11-2 to TRBJ1-1, with D perhaps TRBD1 (6 bases). The CDR3 totals 13 residues. Trimming stripped 3 bases from V and 5 bases from J, with 10 bases between. Germline V gene data show CDR1 as SGHAT and CDR2 as FQNNGV. The CDR3 DNA follows: TGTGCCAGCAGCTTTACACAGGGTACTGAAGCTTTCTTT. It translates to CASSFTQGTEAFF.

The chain carries TRBV19 and TRBJ1-5, with D maybe TRBD1 (5 bases). This CDR3 region has 16 residues. CDR1 is LNHDA and CDR2 is SQIVND in the germline V gene (reference sequence). With 5 bases removed from V and 2 bases from J, the gap between germline ends came to 16 bases. The DNA of the CDR3 is TGTGCCAGTAGTTTAAGTGTGGGGGGAGGCAATCAGCCCCAGCATTTT. Protein product: CASSLSVGGGNQPQHF.

As for this clone: One end of the junction is discordant with germline, which a read error may explain. This sequence joins TRBV7-7 and TRBJ2-2, with TRBD1 as a possible D gene (6 bases). The germline V gene has CDR1 SSHAT and CDR2 FNYEAQ (reference sequence). The CDR3 runs to 15 residues. In nucleotides, the CDR3 is TGTGCTAGCAGCCCTAGTCAGGGGTCGCCCGGGGAGCTGTTTTTT. Amino acid sequence: CASSPSQGSPGELFF.

The chain employs TRBV5-1 and TRBJ2-3; a possible D gene is TRBD2 (5 bases). Germline V gives CDR1 SGHRS, CDR2 YFSETQ. The CDR3 consists of 12 residues. Trimming left V 4 bases short and J 4 bases short, with 7 bases between. CDR3 sequence (DNA): TGCGCCAGCAGCCTACTAGCAGATACGCAGTATTTT. This encodes CASSLLADTQYF.

The CDR3 region is CASGGLAEGGEQYF. DNA for the CDR3: TGTGCCAGCGGCGGACTAGCGGAGGGGGGCGAGCAGTACTTC. The V call is TRBV2, the J call TRBJ2-7; 10 bases fit TRBD2. The V segment lost 8 bases and the J segment 6 bases; nucleotides outside the gene matches: 10. Germline values: CDR1 SNHLY, CDR2 FYNNEI. This CDR3 spans 14 amino acids.

This clone appeared a single time. This chain connects TRBV7-3 to TRBJ2-5; no clear D gene. This CDR3 has 13 residues. The germline V and J ends were trimmed by 0 bases and 0 bases, with 2 bases remaining between them. From germline, CDR1 is SGHTA and CDR2 FQGTGA. Here the CDR3 reads CASSLTYQETQYF. In nucleotides, the CDR3 is TGTGCCAGCAGCTTAACGTACCAAGAGACCCAGTACTTC.

This clone occurred once. The chain couples TRBV6-5 to TRBJ1-5, with no clear D. Between the trimmed V and J ends, which lost 3 bases and 2 bases, there was a span of 11 bases. Germline V CDR1 and CDR2: MNHEY, SVGAGI. The length of the CDR3 is 15 residues. The CDR3 loop is CASSYSVQGNQPQHF. DNA of the CDR3: TGTGCCAGCAGTTATTCGGTCCAGGGCAATCAGCCCCAGCATTTT.

This clone has just one count. V gene TRBV4-1 combines with J gene TRBJ2-4; maybe TRBD1 (5 bases). The V end was cut by 4 bases, the J end by 0 bases, with 13 bases between. The CDR3 is made up of 16 amino acids. Germline V gene sequence: CDR1 MGHRA, CDR2 YSYEKL. CDR3 protein: CASSPTGSLAKNIQYF. The CDR3 region has the DNA TGCGCCAGCAGCCCCACAGGTTCGCTAGCCAAAAACATTCAGTACTTC.

This clone was detected once. This chain connects TRBV29-1 to TRBJ2-2, with TRBD2 identical over 8 bases. Germline CDR1 and CDR2: SQVTM and ANQGSEA. This CDR3 has 15 residues. Trimming at V came to 4 bases and at J to 4 bases, leaving 8 bases not matched to a gene. The CDR3 sequence: CSVGGSGGGTGELFF. The CDR3 region has the DNA TGCAGCGTTGGAGGGTCGGGAGGGGGCACCGGGGAGCTGTTTTTT.

This clone was found once. This chain's CDR3 is CASSFSQGDLMYEQYF. CDR3 DNA sequence: TGTGCCAGCAGTTTTAGTCAGGGGGATTTAATGTACGAGCAGTACTTC. J is TRBJ2-7 and V is TRBV27, with 7 bases lining up with TRBD1. The germline V gene encodes CDR1 MNHEY and CDR2 SMNVEV (reference sequence). Trimming at V came to 3 bases and at J to 4 bases, leaving 12 bases not matched to a gene. There are 16 residues in the CDR3.

V gene TRBV5-1 combines with J gene TRBJ2-3; 10 bases agree with TRBD2. From germline, CDR1 is SGHRS and CDR2 YFSETQ. Trimming at V came to 4 bases and at J to 4 bases, leaving 3 bases not matched to a gene. The CDR3 has 14 residues. CDR3 protein: CASSLAGESDTQYF. CDR3 in DNA: TGCGCCAGCAGCCTAGCGGGAGAATCAGATACGCAGTATTTT.

The chain carries TRBV5-1 and TRBJ2-3, with 12 bases that match TRBD1. V shed 0 bases, J shed 4 bases, and the junction held 3 bases outside the gene matches. This CDR3 is built from 16 residues. CDR1 is SGHRS and CDR2 is YFSETQ in the germline V gene. CDR3 in DNA: TGCGCCAGCAGCTTGGCCGGGACAGGGGGCGCAGATACGCAGTATTTT. This encodes CASSLAGTGGADTQYF.

With respect to this clone: The sample contains more than one DNA sequence encoding this CDR3. The chain links TRBV18 to TRBJ2-3, with a possible D match to TRBD1 (5 bases). With 6 bases removed from V and 2 bases from J, the gap between germline ends came to 24 bases. CDR1 is KGHSH, CDR2 LQKENI, per germline. The CDR3 spans 18 residues. The CDR3 region has the DNA TGTGCCAGCTCTCCATTGCAGGGATTCACCTCACTCACAGATACGCAGTATTTT. Encoded protein: CASSPLQGFTSLTDTQYF.

The rearrangement links TRBV19 to TRBJ2-1, with 16 nucleotides matching TRBD2. From germline, CDR1 is LNHDA and CDR2 SQIVND (reference sequence). V gave up 2 bases and J gave up 6 bases; unmatched junction bases: 7. The CDR3 contains 18 residues. The CDR3 here is CASSIRPGTSGRANEQFF. CDR3 DNA sequence: TGTGCCAGTAGTATAAGGCCCGGGACTAGCGGGAGGGCCAATGAGCAGTTCTTC.

The genes are TRBV4-2 and TRBJ2-7, with D possibly called TRBD1 or TRBD2 (5 bases each). V was cut by 4 bases and J by 1 base, with 20 bases left in between. The CDR3 contains 17 residues. CDR1 and CDR2 from the germline V gene are LGHNA and YNFKEQ. Here the CDR3 DNA reads TGTGCCAGCAGCCTCGGTGATAGTCGGGGCCTATCCTACGAGCAGTACTTC. This encodes CASSLGDSRGLSYEQYF.

This rearrangement joins TRBV10-1 to TRBJ2-3, with 12 bases fitting TRBD2. Losses at the gene ends were 5 bases for V and 2 bases for J; bases not matched to a gene: 8. This CDR3 has 17 residues. Germline assignment: CDR1 WNHNN and CDR2 SYGVQD (reference sequence). CDR3 loop: CASSLAGGERYTDTQYF. Written as DNA, the CDR3 is TGCGCCAGCAGTCTAGCGGGAGGGGAGAGGTACACAGATACGCAGTATTTT.

V and J are TRBV11-1 and TRBJ2-7; 10 bases fit TRBD1. Germline CDR1 reads SGHAT; CDR2 reads FQDESV (reference sequence). This CDR3 is 14 amino acids long. The ends lost 5 bases at V and 3 bases at J; junction bases unmatched: 4. CDR3 DNA sequence: TGTGCCAGCAGCCGCGGGACAGGGGACTACGAGCAGTACTTC. This codes for CASSRGTGDYEQYF.

This chain uses TRBV29-1 with TRBJ2-7; 11 bases are shared with TRBD1. Germline assignment: CDR1 SQVTM and CDR2 ANQGSEA. The junction had 1 base not matched to a gene; V was cut back by 3 bases and J by 6 bases. The CDR3 is 12 residues long. DNA for the CDR3: TGCAGCGTTGATGGGACAGGGGGCGAGCAGTACTTC. Translated: CSVDGTGGEQYF.

The chain recombines TRBV14 with TRBJ2-5; no reliable D call. Trimming left V 1 base short and J 5 bases short, with 8 bases between. The V gene's germline CDR1 is SGHDN and CDR2 FVKESK. The CDR3 is 13 amino acids. The CDR3 coding sequence is TGTGCCAGCAGCCAAGGAATGGCGGAGACCCAGTACTTC. Encoded protein: CASSQGMAETQYF. The whole variable domain, remainder taken from reference TRBV14 and TRBJ2-5, is EAGVTQFPSHSVIEKGQTVTLRCDPISGHDNLYWYRRVMGKEIKFLLHFVKESKQDESGMPNNRFLAERTGGTYSTLKVQPAELEDSGVYFCASSQGMAETQYFGPGTRLLVL.

The chain uses TRBV19 and TRBJ1-2, with D maybe TRBD1 (5 bases). The CDR3 has 11 residues. Germline V lookup: CDR1 LNHDA, CDR2 SQIVND (reference sequence). Trimming removed 7 bases at V and 8 bases at J, with 11 bases between. The CDR3 sequence: CASTGIGGYTF. CDR3 coding DNA: TGTGCCAGTACAGGGATAGGGGGCTACACCTTC.

For the CDR3, the DNA is TGTGCCTGGAGTCGGACACTGAACACTGAAGCTTTCTTT. Its protein is CAWSRTLNTEAFF. The rearrangement uses TRBV30 and TRBJ1-1, with TRBD1 as a possible D gene (5 bases). Per the germline V gene, CDR1 is GTSNPN and CDR2 is SVGIG (reference sequence). The germline V and J ends were trimmed by 2 bases and 0 bases, with 7 bases remaining between them. This CDR3 region has 13 residues.

This clone has only one observation. This chain connects TRBV2 to TRBJ1-1, with a tentative D call TRBD1 (5 bases). Germline lookup yields CDR1 SNHLY and CDR2 FYNNEI. V lost 9 bases and J 1 base, leaving 6 bases between the germline ends. This CDR3 is built from 11 residues. This chain's CDR3 is CARGRNTEAFF. The CDR3 coding sequence is TGTGCCAGGGGACGGAACACTGAAGCTTTCTTT.

This chain uses TRBV7-2 with TRBJ2-3; 11 nucleotides agree with TRBD2. Per the germline V gene, CDR1 is SGHTA and CDR2 is FQGNSA. The V gene end was trimmed by 0 bases and the J gene end by 7 bases; junction bases not matched to a gene: 3. The CDR3 covers 15 residues. The CDR3 reads CASSLATSGMYTQYF. The CDR3 DNA follows: TGTGCCAGCAGCTTAGCGACTAGCGGGATGTATACGCAGTATTTT.